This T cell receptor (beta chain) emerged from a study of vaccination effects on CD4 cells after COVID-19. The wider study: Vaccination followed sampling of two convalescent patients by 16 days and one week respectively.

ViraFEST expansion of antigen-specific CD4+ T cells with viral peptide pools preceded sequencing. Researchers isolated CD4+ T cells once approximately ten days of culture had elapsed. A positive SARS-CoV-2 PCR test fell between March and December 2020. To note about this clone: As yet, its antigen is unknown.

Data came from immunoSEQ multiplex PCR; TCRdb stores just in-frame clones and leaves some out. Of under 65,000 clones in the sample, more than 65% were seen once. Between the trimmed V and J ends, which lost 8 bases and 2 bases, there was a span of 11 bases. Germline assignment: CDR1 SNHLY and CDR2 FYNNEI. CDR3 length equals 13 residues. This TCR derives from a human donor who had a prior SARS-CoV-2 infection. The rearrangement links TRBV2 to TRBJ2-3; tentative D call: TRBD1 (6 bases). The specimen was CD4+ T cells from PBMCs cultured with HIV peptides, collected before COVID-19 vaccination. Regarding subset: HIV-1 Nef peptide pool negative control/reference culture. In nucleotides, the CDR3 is TGTGCCAGCGGGGGCCCTTTCACAGATACGCAGTATTTT. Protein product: CASGGPFTDTQYF.